Sequencing of this T cell receptor (beta chain) was carried out in a study of radiation and T cells in renal cell carcinoma. Turning to the study itself: Nephrectomy followed 15 Gy stereotactic body radiation by 4 weeks.

In its sample, this clone was seen once. The CDR3 is 12 residues long. The junction had 4 bases not matched to a gene; V was cut back by 5 bases and J by 8 bases. The germline V gene encodes CDR1 MGHRA and CDR2 YSYEKL. Sequencing used immunoSEQ multiplex PCR; TCRdb keeps in-frame clones, though not all of them. The top ten clones hold around 13% of a sample with roughly 140,000 clones, around 90% of them seen once. The time point here: blood 2 weeks post-SBRT. Described treatment: 15 Gy SBRT to primary tumor, nephrectomy 4 weeks later. The source of this sequence is a woman between 50 and 59 years old with renal cell carcinoma. The chain employs TRBV4-1 and TRBJ1-2; 8 nucleotides align to TRBD1. Sequencing used blood, obtained from a patient whose treatment included radiotherapy and nephrectomy. CDR3 in amino acids: CASSTYRGGYTF. For the CDR3, the DNA is TGCGCCAGCAGCACGTACAGGGGGGGCTACACCTTC.